These 14 T cell receptor beta chains came from one sample sequenced in a study of blood T cell repertoires in COVID-19. TCRdb keeps only in-frame clones here, not all; method: immunoSEQ multiplex PCR. The table includes about 68,000 clones, roughly nine tenths detected once. Source material: peripheral blood. These receptors originate from a man aged 50 to 59 with COVID-19, enrolled during active disease.

This chain links TRBV7-9 with TRBJ2-1; TRBD1 agrees at 7 bases. Germline V gene lookup returns CDR1 SEHNR and CDR2 FQNEAQ (reference sequence). After removal of 5 bases from V and 8 bases from J, the junction contained 15 bases not matched to a gene. This CDR3 spans 16 amino acids. CDR3 sequence: CASSAERDSRGDEQFF. The CDR3 nucleotides are TGTGCCAGCAGCGCCGAACGGGACAGTCGGGGCGATGAGCAGTTCTTC. Full variable domain (missing parts from reference TRBV7-9 and TRBJ2-1): DTGVSQNPRHKITKRGQNVTFRCDPISEHNRLYWYRQTLGQGPEFLTYFQNEAQLEKSRLLSDRFSAERPKGSFSTLEIQRTEQGDSAMYLCASSAERDSRGDEQFFGPGTRLTVL.

This sequence joins TRBV10-2 and TRBJ2-3, with a tentative D call TRBD2 (7 bases). Germline lookup yields CDR1 WSHSY and CDR2 SAAADI. This CDR3 is built from 13 residues. V lost 7 bases, J lost 2 bases, and 10 bases lay in between. The CDR3 DNA sequence: TGCGCCAGCAAGGGGGGGATCACAGATACGCAGTATTTT. This encodes CASKGGITDTQYF.

This chain uses TRBV5-4 with TRBJ2-7; 8 bases are shared with TRBD2. The germline CDR1 and CDR2 sequences are SGHNT and YYREEE (reference sequence). The CDR3 is 15 amino acids. Losses at the gene ends were 4 bases for V and 3 bases for J; bases not matched to a gene: 9. The CDR3 DNA reads as TGTGCCAGCAGCATAAGCGCGGGAGGCCTCTACGAGCAGTACTTC. It yields the protein CASSISAGGLYEQYF.

A single count supports this clone. Here the CDR3 reads CASNPLAGKKYF. CDR3 bases: TGTGCCAGCAACCCACTAGCGGGAAAGAAGTATTTT. The rearrangement uses TRBV28 and TRBJ2-3, with 10 bases fitting TRBD2. V lost 7 bases and J lost 13; bases outside the gene matches: 8. Looked up from germline, CDR1 is MDHEN and CDR2 is SYDVKM. This CDR3 is 12 amino acids long.

The chain joins TRBV7-9 to TRBJ1-4; D is undetermined. The CDR3 is 18 amino acids. Trimming cost V 1 base and J 6 bases, with 21 bases left between them. CDR1 is SEHNR, CDR2 FQNEAQ, per germline (reference sequence). The CDR3 here is CASSLVNLREARYEKLFF. The DNA of the CDR3 is TGTGCCAGCAGCTTAGTAAATTTGAGAGAGGCCCGATATGAAAAACTGTTTTTT.

The chain is built from TRBV3-1 (or the pseudogene TRBV3-2) and TRBJ2-5; TRBD2 aligns across 9 bases. CDR3 length: 15 residues. After removal of 3 bases from V and 1 base from J, the junction contained 3 bases not matched to a gene. Germline CDR1 LGHDT, CDR2 YNNKEL (reference sequence). The CDR3 DNA follows: TGTGCCAGCAGCCAGCTAGCGGGAATCCAAGAGACCCAGTACTTC. Encoded protein: CASSQLAGIQETQYF.

The chain couples TRBV4-2 to TRBJ2-1, with TRBD2 matching over 7 bases. After removal of 0 bases from V and 7 bases from J, the junction contained 6 bases not matched to a gene. There are 15 residues in the CDR3. CDR1 and CDR2 (germline): LGHNA, YNFKEQ. The CDR3 nucleotides are TGTGCCAGCAGCCAAGAGCGGGGGAGGGTAAATGAGCAGTTCTTC. Amino acid sequence: CASSQERGRVNEQFF.

As for this clone: At one of its ends the junction is not consistent with the germline gene, which may arise from a read error. The rearrangement joins TRBV2 to TRBJ1-4; 8 bases map to TRBD1. Per germline, CDR1 SNHLY and CDR2 FYNNEI. The length of the CDR3 is 12 residues. The CDR3: CASSEGSGTGLF. The DNA of the CDR3 is TGTGCCAGCAGTGAAGGATCCGGGACAGGCCTCTTT. The full variable domain, its missing parts supplied by reference TRBV2 and TRBJ1-4, is EPEVTQTPSHQVTQMGQEVILRCVPISNHLYFYWYRQILGQKVEFLVSFYNNEISEKSEIFDDQFSVERPDGSNFTLKIRSTKLEDSAMYFCASSEGSGTGLFGSGTQLSVL.

The chain combines TRBV6-2 or TRBV6-3 with TRBJ1-2, with D possibly TRBD1 on 6 matching bases. The CDR3 consists of 13 residues. V was shortened by 0 bases and J by 4 bases, with 6 bases between the two germline ends. Per germline, CDR1 MNHEY and CDR2 SVGEGT. As DNA, the CDR3 is TGTGCCAGCAGTTACTCGACAGGCTATGGCTACACCTTC. It specifies CASSYSTGYGYTF.

The rearrangement links TRBV3-1 (or the pseudogene TRBV3-2) to TRBJ1-5, with a tentative D call TRBD1 (6 bases). Germline V gives CDR1 LGHDT, CDR2 YNNKEL (reference sequence). V was pared by 5 bases and J by 5 bases, with 13 bases between. The CDR3 totals 14 residues. The CDR3 nucleotides read TGTGCCAGCAGCTCCGACAGGTCCGATCAGCCCCAGCATTTT. It is translated as CASSSDRSDQPQHF.

The gene calls are TRBV24-1 and TRBJ2-7; perhaps TRBD2 as D (5 bases). Trimming left V 7 bases short and J 2 bases short, with 14 bases between. The CDR3 is 14 residues long. CDR1 is KGHDR and CDR2 is SFDVKD in the germline V gene. CDR3 DNA sequence: TGTGCCACCAGCGTCCGCGGGTTTACCTACGAGCAGTACGTC. Translating gives CATSVRGFTYEQYV.

The chain employs TRBV28 and TRBJ2-1, with D perhaps matching TRBD2 (6 bases). V lost 4 bases and J lost 2, with 21 bases in between. The CDR3 totals 18 residues. CDR1 is MDHEN and CDR2 is SYDVKM in the germline V gene. CDR3 sequence: CASSSLPQLGLTYNEQFF. In DNA, the CDR3 is TGTGCCAGCAGTTCTCTCCCTCAGTTGGGACTCACCTACAATGAGCAGTTCTTC.

This clone was observed a few times. The chain is built from TRBV19 and TRBJ2-7; TRBD1 matches 9 bases. The CDR3 runs to 13 residues. Germline CDR1 and CDR2: LNHDA and SQIVND (reference sequence). Unmatched junction bases numbered 5, after V lost 5 bases and J lost 6 bases. CDR3 DNA: TGTGCCAGTAGTGAGGACAGGGGCGTCGAGCAGTACTTC. This encodes CASSEDRGVEQYF.

The genes are TRBV28 and TRBJ2-2; the D gene is possibly TRBD1 (6 bases). The V end lost 4 bases, the J end lost 0 bases, and 15 bases lay between the germline ends. CDR1 is MDHEN, CDR2 SYDVKM, per germline. The CDR3 spans 17 residues. The CDR3 spells CASSSTAHRANTGELFF. The CDR3 bases are TGTGCCAGCAGTTCCACCGCGCACAGGGCGAACACCGGGGAGCTGTTTTTT.